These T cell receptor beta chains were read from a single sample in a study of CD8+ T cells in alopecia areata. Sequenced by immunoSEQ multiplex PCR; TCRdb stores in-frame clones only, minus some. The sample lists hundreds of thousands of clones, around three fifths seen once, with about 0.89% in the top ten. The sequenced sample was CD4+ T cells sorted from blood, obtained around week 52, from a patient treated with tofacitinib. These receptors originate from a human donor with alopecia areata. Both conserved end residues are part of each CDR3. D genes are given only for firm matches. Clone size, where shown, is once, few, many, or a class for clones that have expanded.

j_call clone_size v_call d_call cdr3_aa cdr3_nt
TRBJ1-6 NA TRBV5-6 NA CASSFDKLWSPLHF TGTGCCAGCAGCTTCGACAAATTGTGGTCACCCCTCCACTTT
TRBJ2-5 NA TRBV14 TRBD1 CASSPGQGETQYF TGTGCCAGCAGCCCCGGACAGGGGGAGACCCAGTACTTC
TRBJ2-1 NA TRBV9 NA CASSVVGSPEQFF TGTGCCAGCAGCGTAGTGGGCTCCCCCGAGCAGTTCTTC
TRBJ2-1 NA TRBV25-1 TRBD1 CASSEVRTGTYNEQFF TGTGCCAGCAGTGAAGTTAGGACAGGGACCTACAATGAGCAGTTCTTC
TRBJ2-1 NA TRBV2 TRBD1 CASSGPGQGGEQFF TGTGCCAGCAGTGGACCGGGACAGGGGGGTGAGCAGTTCTTC
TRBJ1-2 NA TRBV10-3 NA CAISENGGSNYGYTF TGTGCCATCAGTGAGAATGGGGGTTCAAACTATGGCTACACCTTC
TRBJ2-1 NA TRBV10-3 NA CAISEWGANEQFF TGTGCCATCAGTGAATGGGGAGCCAATGAGCAGTTCTTC
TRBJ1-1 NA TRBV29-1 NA CSVRGLNTEAFF TGCAGCGTTAGAGGTTTGAACACTGAAGCTTTCTTT
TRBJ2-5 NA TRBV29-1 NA CSVGRYGGEAQYF TGCAGCGTTGGGAGGTACGGGGGTGAGGCCCAGTACTTC
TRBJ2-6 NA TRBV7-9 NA CASSLEALDRSGANVLTF TGTGCCAGCAGCTTAGAGGCCCTCGACAGGTCTGGGGCCAACGTCCTGACTTTC
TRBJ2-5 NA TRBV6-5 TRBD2 CASSWGLAVGGTQYF TGTGCCAGCAGCTGGGGACTAGCGGTCGGAGGGACCCAGTACTTC
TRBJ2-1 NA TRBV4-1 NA CASSPIRGATEQFF TGCGCCAGCAGCCCGATAAGGGGCGCAACGGAGCAGTTCTTC
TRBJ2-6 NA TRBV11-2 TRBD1 CASRMTGSGANVLTF TGTGCCAGCAGAATGACAGGGAGCGGGGCCAACGTCCTGACTTTC
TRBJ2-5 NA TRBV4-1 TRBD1 CASSHHWTGIGETQYF TGCGCCAGCAGCCACCATTGGACAGGGATTGGCGAGACCCAGTACTTC
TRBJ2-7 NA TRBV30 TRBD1 CAWSDRGHEQYF TGTGCCTGGAGTGACAGGGGACACGAGCAGTACTTC
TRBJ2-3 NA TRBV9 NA CASSPGVTTDTQYF TGTGCCAGCAGCCCAGGGGTTACCACAGATACGCAGTATTTT
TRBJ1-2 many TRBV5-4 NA CASTIMGSDGYTF TGTGCCAGCACCATAATGGGATCTGATGGCTACACCTTC
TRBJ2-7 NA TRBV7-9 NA CASTSEGGTYEQYF TGTGCCAGCACCTCCGAGGGCGGAACCTACGAGCAGTACTTC
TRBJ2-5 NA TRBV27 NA CASSYRVGETQYF TGTGCCAGCAGTTACAGGGTGGGGGAGACCCAGTACTTC
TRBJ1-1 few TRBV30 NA CAWSGVTMNTEAFF TGTGCCTGGAGTGGGGTGACTATGAACACTGAAGCTTTCTTT
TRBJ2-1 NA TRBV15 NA CATSRGPYNEQFF TGTGCCACCAGCAGAGGTCCCTACAATGAGCAGTTCTTC
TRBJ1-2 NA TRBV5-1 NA CASSLDGHPYGYTF TGCGCCAGCAGCTTGGACGGTCACCCCTATGGCTACACCTTC
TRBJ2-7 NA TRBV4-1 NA CASSSQALRDPYEQYF TGCGCCAGCAGTAGCCAAGCGTTGAGGGACCCCTACGAGCAGTACTTC
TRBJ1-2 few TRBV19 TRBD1 CASSPQDRVGVYYGYTF TGTGCCAGTAGTCCTCAAGACAGGGTTGGCGTATATTACGGCTACACCTTC